This T cell receptor beta chain was captured by sequencing in a study of T cells in tuberculosis. Study as a whole: CD1B tetramers identified T cells specific for mycobacterial lipid GMM. Study observations and caveats: The stringent gate may have excluded weak CD1B-GMM tetramer binders.

Cells were sorted from thawed PBMC rested overnight and stained with GMM-loaded CD1B tetramer, viability dye and anti-CD3. The lipid loaded on the CD1B tetramers was C32 glucose monomycolate from Rhodococcus equi. Chain pairing is unknown; alpha and beta were sequenced separately. TCRdb's copy holds only in-frame clones and misses some; the assay was immunoSEQ multiplex PCR. The sample lists 55,000 to 65,000 clones, 80% to 85% occurring once. Sample: CD1b-GMM tetramer-negative cells sorted from PBMCs. The clonotype was recovered from an adult woman with latent tuberculosis.

The CDR3 coding sequence is TGCAGCGGGTTGGGACAGGGCGATTACGAGCAGTACTTC. It yields the protein CSGLGQGDYEQYF. The chain uses TRBV29-1 and TRBJ2-7; TRBD1 matches at 9 bases. The CDR3 runs to 13 residues. Germline CDR1 is SQVTM and CDR2 is ANQGSEA. The V and J ends lost 7 bases and 4 bases, in that order; junction bases with no gene match: 8.